Listed below are T cell receptor beta chains from one sample, sequenced in a study of blood T cell repertoires in COVID-19. The data were produced by immunoSEQ multiplex PCR, yet TCRdb's version contains in-frame clones alone and is incomplete. The table records roughly 300,000 clones, approximately 87% of them present only once. The specimen was peripheral blood. The receptors stem from a woman in her 50s who had recovered from COVID-19. The CDR3 runs from the conserved cysteine through the conserved F or W. A D gene is named only where the DNA matches it firmly. Only some rows state a clone size, as once, few, many or a class for expanded clones.

-,-,TRBJ1-2,13,TRBV12-3/TRBV12-4,TGTGCCAGCAGTTTGGGGGGGAACTATGGCTACACCTTC,CASSLGGNYGYTF
-,TRBD1,TRBJ1-1,15,TRBV28,TGTGCCAGCAGGTATACAGGGGGCGGCGCAGGAGAAGCTTTCTTT,CASRYTGGGAGEAFF
-,-,TRBJ1-5,13,TRBV12-3/TRBV12-4,TGTGCCAGCAGTTTAGGAGAGAGTCAGCCCCAGCATTTT,CASSLGESQPQHF
-,TRBD2,TRBJ2-1,14,TRBV3-1/TRBV3-2,TGTGCCAGCAGCCAAGTTAGGCTCAGCGGGGGGGAATTCTTC,CASSQVRLSGGEFF
-,TRBD2,TRBJ2-7,15,TRBV6-6,TGTGCCAGCAGGAAGGGGACTAGCGGGAGCTACGAGCAGTACTTC,CASRKGTSGSYEQYF
-,TRBD1,TRBJ1-1,16,TRBV19,TGTGCCAGTAGTATAGGGGGGGACAGGGCGAACACTGAAGCTTTCTTT,CASSIGGDRANTEAFF
many,TRBD1,TRBJ2-7,15,TRBV3-1/TRBV3-2,TGTGCCAGCAGCCTCACAGGGGGCGCCGCCTACGAGCAGTACTTC,CASSLTGGAAYEQYF
-,TRBD1,TRBJ2-2,15,TRBV24-1,TGTGCCACCAGCAGTAGGACAGGGAACACCGGGGAGCTGTTTTTT,CATSSRTGNTGELFF
-,TRBD2,TRBJ2-7,17,TRBV7-2,TGTGCCAGCAGCGTCCAGGGAGGGTATGAGGTGACCTACGAGCAGTACTTC,CASSVQGGYEVTYEQYF
-,-,TRBJ2-1,16,TRBV18,TGTGCCAGCTCACTCAATAGCGTGAACTCCTACAATGAGCAGTTCTTC,CASSLNSVNSYNEQFF
-,TRBD2,TRBJ2-2,14,TRBV20-1,TGCAGTGCTAGTACTAGCGGGAGAGCTGGGGAGCTGTTTTTT,CSASTSGRAGELFF
-,TRBD1,TRBJ1-5,15,TRBV5-8,TGTGCCAGCAGCTTGGGGGACAGGGTTGGTCAGCCCCAGCATTTT,CASSLGDRVGQPQHF
-,-,TRBJ2-3,16,TRBV7-8,TGTGCCAGCAGCAACGTGGGGGGGCCGAGGCCAGATACGCAGTATTTT,CASSNVGGPRPDTQYF
-,-,TRBJ1-5,13,TRBV5-1,TGCGCCAGCAGCTGGGGGGTGGATCAGCCCCAGCATTTT,CASSWGVDQPQHF
-,-,TRBJ2-4,12,TRBV19,TGTGCCAGTAGCCGGGGGACCAGCATTCAGTACTTC,CASSRGTSIQYF
-,TRBD1,TRBJ2-1,14,TRBV2,TGTGCCAGCAGTGTGGCGACAGGGTACTATGAGCAGTTCTTC,CASSVATGYYEQFF
-,-,TRBJ1-5,14,TRBV5-4,TGTGCCAGCAGCTTGCAGGGGTCCGGACAGCCCCAGCATTTT,CASSLQGSGQPQHF
-,TRBD2,TRBJ2-1,16,TRBV7-9,TGTGCCAGCAGCCCCCGGGCTGGGACTAGCCACAATGAGCAGTTCTTC,CASSPRAGTSHNEQFF
-,-,TRBJ2-2,15,TRBV6-5,TGTGCCAGCAGTCGTGGGTGGGGGGACACCGGGGAGCTGTTTTTT,CASSRGWGDTGELFF
once,-,TRBJ2-5,15,TRBV6-5,TGTGCCAGCAGTTACTCAAATGGGCCCCAAGAGACCCAGTACTTC,CASSYSNGPQETQYF
-,-,TRBJ1-5,13,TRBV30,TGTGCCTGGAGTAGGCTTAGGGGTCTGCCCCAGCATTTT,CAWSRLRGLPQHF
-,-,TRBJ2-5,14,TRBV18,TGTGCCAGCTCACCACGAGAGGGTCGCGAGACCCAGTACTTC,CASSPREGRETQYF
once,-,TRBJ2-5,13,TRBV5-1,TGCGCCAGCAGCTTCCTACCCCAAGAGACCCAGTACTTC,CASSFLPQETQYF
-,TRBD2,TRBJ2-5,13,TRBV7-3,TGTGCCAGCAGCCAAGGGAGGGGAGAGACCCAGTACTTC,CASSQGRGETQYF
-,-,TRBJ2-5,20,TRBV7-6,TGTGCCAGCAGCTTAGTCCCTGGGTTGAGAGGGGGGGCCACCCAAGAGACCCAGTACTTC,CASSLVPGLRGGATQETQYF
once,-,TRBJ1-2,11,TRBV30,TGTGCCTGGAGTTCTCTCTATGGCTACACCTTC,CAWSSLYGYTF
-,TRBD2,TRBJ2-3,13,TRBV5-6,TGTGCCAGCAGCGGGACTAGCGGGAATACGCAGTATTTT,CASSGTSGNTQYF
-,-,TRBJ2-5,17,TRBV28,TGTGCCAGCAGTTTCTACCGGGACGTGGAGGAGGGGGAGACCCAGTACTTC,CASSFYRDVEEGETQYF
-,-,TRBJ2-7,15,TRBV18,TGTGCCAGCTCACCACTCGAGGACATCCTCTACGAGCAGTACTTC,CASSPLEDILYEQYF
-,TRBD1,TRBJ1-2,13,TRBV2,TGTGCCAGCAGTGCAGGGGGCCACTATGGCTACACCTTC,CASSAGGHYGYTF
-,TRBD2,TRBJ2-3,16,TRBV6-6,TGTGCCAGCAGTTACTCGCCAGCGGGGTACACAGATACGCAGTATTTT,CASSYSPAGYTDTQYF
-,-,TRBJ1-3,13,TRBV5-1,TGCGCCAGCCGGGAGGGTTATGGAAACACCATATATTTT,CASREGYGNTIYF
-,-,TRBJ2-3,15,TRBV6-5,TGTGCCAGCAGCCCGGGATTCTCCAGCACAGATACGCAGTATTTT,CASSPGFSSTDTQYF
-,TRBD2,TRBJ2-7,14,TRBV5-1,TGCGCCAGCAGCTTGGAAGCGGGAGCGAACGAGCAGTACTTC,CASSLEAGANEQYF
-,-,TRBJ2-1,15,TRBV3-1/TRBV3-2,TGTGCCAGCAGCCGCCTGGGGACTGAACGGGGGGAGCAGTTCTTC,CASSRLGTERGEQFF
-,-,TRBJ1-5,15,TRBV5-1,TGCGCCAGCAGCTTGAGGTCAGGAGGCGATCAGCCCCAGCATTTT,CASSLRSGGDQPQHF
-,TRBD1,TRBJ1-3,16,TRBV9,TGTGCCAGCAGCGAGGGGGACAGGGTGGCTGGAAACACCATATATTTT,CASSEGDRVAGNTIYF
-,-,TRBJ1-5,15,TRBV7-2,TGTGCCAGCAGCTGGACAGCATTCCCCAATCAGCCCCAGCATTTT,CASSWTAFPNQPQHF
-,-,TRBJ1-4,15,TRBV9,TGTGCCAGCAGCGTATCCCCCAGGGATGATGAAAAACTGTTTTTT,CASSVSPRDDEKLFF
few,-,TRBJ1-2,13,TRBV7-9,TGTGCCAGCAGCTTAGGACACCTCTATGGCTACACCTTC,CASSLGHLYGYTF
-,TRBD1,TRBJ2-7,12,TRBV6-6,TGTGCCAGCAGAGCGGACAGGGACGAGCAGTACTTC,CASRADRDEQYF
once,-,TRBJ1-4,14,TRBV29-1,TGCAGCGTTGGCCTGACGGCTAGTAATGAAAAACTGTTTTTT,CSVGLTASNEKLFF
-,-,TRBJ2-2,15,TRBV30,TGTGCCTGGAGTTTGGGCAGGGGGAACACCGGGGAGCTGTTTTTT,CAWSLGRGNTGELFF
-,-,TRBJ2-5,16,TRBV6-2/TRBV6-3,TGTGCCAGCAGTTACTCACAGTACACAGTACAAGAGACCCAGTACTTC,CASSYSQYTVQETQYF
-,-,TRBJ1-5,13,TRBV19,TGTGCCAGTAGTATGAGTAGCAATCAGCCCCAGCATTTT,CASSMSSNQPQHF
-,TRBD1,TRBJ2-3,15,TRBV27,TGTGCCAGCAGTGGATGGGACAGGGACACAGATACGCAGTATTTT,CASSGWDRDTDTQYF
-,TRBD2,TRBJ2-7,13,TRBV28,TGTGCCAGCAGAGCGGGACGGAACAGGGAGCAGTACTTC,CASRAGRNREQYF
-,-,TRBJ1-1,13,TRBV6-5,TGTGCCAGCAGTTCGCGGGGGGACTCTGAAGCTTTCTTT,CASSSRGDSEAFF
-,TRBD2,TRBJ2-5,14,TRBV5-4,TGTGCCAGCAGCTTGGCTAGCGGGGGGGAGACCCAGTACTTC,CASSLASGGETQYF
-,-,TRBJ2-7,14,TRBV19,TGTGCCAGTAGTATACAGGCAGGGTCCTACGAGCAGTACTTC,CASSIQAGSYEQYF
-,TRBD1,TRBJ1-1,13,TRBV5-1,TGCGCCAGCACGGGACAGGGGGCCACTGAAGCTTTCTTT,CASTGQGATEAFF
once,-,TRBJ2-1,10,TRBV6-5,TGTGCCAGGAGAGGCAATGAGCAGTTCTTC,CARRGNEQFF
-,-,TRBJ2-5,12,TRBV9,TGTGCCAGCAGCCGGGTCGGCGAGACCCAGTACTTC,CASSRVGETQYF
-,TRBD1,TRBJ1-5,15,TRBV28,TGTGCCAGCAGTTCTCATACAGGGGCCGGTCAGCCCCAGCATTTT,CASSSHTGAGQPQHF
-,-,TRBJ2-5,15,TRBV5-6,TGTGCCAGCAGCTTCCTCGCAGGGGACCAAGAGACCCAGTACTTC,CASSFLAGDQETQYF
-,TRBD2,TRBJ2-3,14,TRBV6-4,TGTGCCAGCAGCCAAAGCGGGGGGCCAGATACGCAGTATTTT,CASSQSGGPDTQYF
once,-,TRBJ2-5,14,TRBV10-3,TGTGCCATCAGTGAGTCGCGGGGTTTGGAGACCCAGTACTTC,CAISESRGLETQYF
-,TRBD2,TRBJ2-1,16,TRBV11-3,TGTGCCAGCAGCTTAGGGGGCGGGAGCTCCTACAATGAGCAGTTCTTC,CASSLGGGSSYNEQFF
-,TRBD1,TRBJ2-1,12,TRBV10-1,TGCGCCAGCAGTGGACAGGGCAATGAGCAGTTCTTC,CASSGQGNEQFF